Listed below are T cell receptor beta chains from one sample, sequenced in a study of blood T cell repertoires in COVID-19. The repertoire was sequenced with immunoSEQ multiplex PCR; TCRdb's copy has only in-frame clones and lacks some. The sample consists of under 150,000 clones, around 89% of them appearing once. Source material: peripheral blood. The source of these receptors is a human donor in a cohort sampled during active COVID-19. CDR3s include the opening cysteine and the closing phenylalanine or tryptophan. A D gene is named only where the DNA matches it firmly. Clone size, where shown, is once, few, many, or a class for clones that have expanded.

clone_size: .; j_call: TRBJ2-5; d_call: TRBD1; v_call: TRBV4-2; cdr3_nt: TGTGCCAGCAGCCTCCGGGACAGGGGCGAAGAGACCCAGTACTTC; cdr3_aa: CASSLRDRGEETQYF
clone_size: .; j_call: TRBJ2-2; d_call: .; v_call: TRBV4-3; cdr3_nt: TGCGCCAGCAGCCAAGATCTTGGACTTCTCACCGGGGAGCTGTTTTTT; cdr3_aa: CASSQDLGLLTGELFF
clone_size: .; j_call: TRBJ1-1; d_call: .; v_call: TRBV30; cdr3_nt: TGTGCCGGGGCACACAGTTTGAACACTGAAGCTTTCTTT; cdr3_aa: CAGAHSLNTEAFF
clone_size: .; j_call: TRBJ1-2; d_call: TRBD1; v_call: TRBV12-5; cdr3_nt: TGTGCTAGTGGTCCCGGGACAGCTTATGGCTACACCTTC; cdr3_aa: CASGPGTAYGYTF
clone_size: few; j_call: TRBJ1-2; d_call: TRBD1; v_call: TRBV7-9; cdr3_nt: TGTGCCAGCAGCTTAACCCGGACAGGGGGAGGCTATGGCTACACCTTC; cdr3_aa: CASSLTRTGGGYGYTF
clone_size: .; j_call: TRBJ1-6; d_call: .; v_call: TRBV6-5; cdr3_nt: TGTGCCAGCAGTTACGGGAGGCCAGGGAGAGGTTCACCCCTCCACTTT; cdr3_aa: CASSYGRPGRGSPLHF
clone_size: .; j_call: TRBJ1-1; d_call: .; v_call: TRBV6-2/TRBV6-3; cdr3_nt: TGTGCCAGCAGCGCAGGGGACGTGGCTTTCTTT; cdr3_aa: CASSAGDVAFF
clone_size: .; j_call: TRBJ2-3; d_call: TRBD2; v_call: TRBV6-6; cdr3_nt: TGTGCCAGCAGTTACTCGACTAGCGAACTAACAGATACGCAGTATTTT; cdr3_aa: CASSYSTSELTDTQYF
clone_size: .; j_call: TRBJ1-2; d_call: .; v_call: TRBV7-9; cdr3_nt: TGTGCCAGCAGCTTAGAACAGAGTAACTATGGCTACACCTTC; cdr3_aa: CASSLEQSNYGYTF
clone_size: once; j_call: TRBJ1-5; d_call: .; v_call: TRBV6-6; cdr3_nt: TGTGCCAGCAGACCGACAGGTCCTGCGGAGCCCCAGCATTTT; cdr3_aa: CASRPTGPAEPQHF
clone_size: .; j_call: TRBJ2-6; d_call: TRBD1; v_call: TRBV18; cdr3_nt: TGTGCCAGCTCACCACGAGACAGGGACTCTGGGGCCAACGTCCTGACTTTC; cdr3_aa: CASSPRDRDSGANVLTF
clone_size: .; j_call: TRBJ2-7; d_call: TRBD1; v_call: TRBV6-5; cdr3_nt: TGTGCCAGCATACGTGGACAGGGGTCCCACGAGCAGTACTTC; cdr3_aa: CASIRGQGSHEQYF
clone_size: once; j_call: TRBJ1-1; d_call: .; v_call: TRBV12-3/TRBV12-4; cdr3_nt: TGTGCCAGCAGTCGACGGGGTGGAGGAGCTTTCTTT; cdr3_aa: CASSRRGGGAFF
clone_size: .; j_call: TRBJ2-2; d_call: .; v_call: TRBV5-5; cdr3_nt: TGTGCCAGCAGCGAAGGACAGCTCACCGGGGAGCTGTTTTTT; cdr3_aa: CASSEGQLTGELFF
clone_size: .; j_call: TRBJ2-7; d_call: .; v_call: TRBV5-4; cdr3_nt: TGTGCCAGCAGCTCACAGACTAGTTGGGAGCAGTACTTC; cdr3_aa: CASSSQTSWEQYF
clone_size: once; j_call: TRBJ1-1; d_call: .; v_call: TRBV6-5; cdr3_nt: TGTGCCAGCAGTTATATCCAGGGCAACACTGAAGCTTTCTTT; cdr3_aa: CASSYIQGNTEAFF
clone_size: once; j_call: TRBJ2-7; d_call: .; v_call: TRBV28; cdr3_nt: TGTGCCAGCAGTTCCTTCTACGAGCAGTACTTC; cdr3_aa: CASSSFYEQYF
clone_size: .; j_call: TRBJ2-7; d_call: .; v_call: TRBV11-2; cdr3_nt: TGTGCCACCAGTAAATCCTACGAGCAGTACTTC; cdr3_aa: CATSKSYEQYF
clone_size: .; j_call: TRBJ1-6; d_call: .; v_call: TRBV4-3; cdr3_nt: TGCGCCAGCAGTCTGGGGCAGGGTGATTCACCCCTCCACTTT; cdr3_aa: CASSLGQGDSPLHF
clone_size: .; j_call: TRBJ2-3; d_call: TRBD2; v_call: TRBV19; cdr3_nt: TGTGCCAGTAGTACGACTAGCGGGGGGGCCCGTGATACGCAGTATTTT; cdr3_aa: CASSTTSGGARDTQYF
clone_size: .; j_call: TRBJ2-2; d_call: .; v_call: TRBV6-5; cdr3_nt: TGTGCCATCGCTGGGGCCGGGACCGGGGAGCTGTTTTTT; cdr3_aa: CAIAGAGTGELFF
clone_size: few; j_call: TRBJ1-5; d_call: TRBD1; v_call: TRBV6-6; cdr3_nt: TGTGCCAGCAGTTCCCCAGGGGGTACCTATCAGCCCCAGCATTTT; cdr3_aa: CASSSPGGTYQPQHF
clone_size: once; j_call: TRBJ2-1; d_call: TRBD1; v_call: TRBV5-1; cdr3_nt: TGCGCCAGCAGCCGACAGGGGGCGTCCTTAGAGCAGTTCTTC; cdr3_aa: CASSRQGASLEQFF
clone_size: .; j_call: TRBJ1-3; d_call: TRBD1; v_call: TRBV9; cdr3_nt: TGTGCCAGCAGCGGGACAGGGACTGGAAACACCATATATTTT; cdr3_aa: CASSGTGTGNTIYF
clone_size: .; j_call: TRBJ2-2; d_call: TRBD1; v_call: TRBV6-6; cdr3_nt: TGTGCCAGCAGTTCAACCGGGACAGGGATTACCGGGGAGCTGTTTTTT; cdr3_aa: CASSSTGTGITGELFF
clone_size: .; j_call: TRBJ2-1; d_call: TRBD1; v_call: TRBV27; cdr3_nt: TGTGCCAGCAGTCCCCGGGACAGGGGATTCGGAAATGAGCAGTTCTTC; cdr3_aa: CASSPRDRGFGNEQFF
clone_size: .; j_call: TRBJ1-4; d_call: .; v_call: TRBV7-9; cdr3_nt: TGTGCCAGCAGCTCCCGGACACAGGCAACTAATGAAAAACTGTTTTTT; cdr3_aa: CASSSRTQATNEKLFF
clone_size: .; j_call: TRBJ2-5; d_call: .; v_call: TRBV6-6; cdr3_nt: TGTGCCAGCAGCCCCCCAGGGCGGATAGAGACCCAGTACTTC; cdr3_aa: CASSPPGRIETQYF
clone_size: .; j_call: TRBJ1-5; d_call: .; v_call: TRBV7-6; cdr3_nt: TGTGCCAGCAGCCCCAATAGCGATCAGCCCCAGCATTTT; cdr3_aa: CASSPNSDQPQHF
clone_size: .; j_call: TRBJ1-1; d_call: .; v_call: TRBV30; cdr3_nt: TGTGCCTGGAGTGTACCGGACACTATGAACACTGAAGCTTTCTTT; cdr3_aa: CAWSVPDTMNTEAFF
clone_size: .; j_call: TRBJ1-2; d_call: TRBD1; v_call: TRBV29-1; cdr3_nt: TGCAGCGTCGCGGGACAGGGGAACTATGGCTACACCTTC; cdr3_aa: CSVAGQGNYGYTF
clone_size: .; j_call: TRBJ2-7; d_call: TRBD1; v_call: TRBV2; cdr3_nt: TGTGCCAGCAGTGTCTTCACAGGGGGAATCATCCTACAGCAGTACTTC; cdr3_aa: CASSVFTGGIILQQYF
clone_size: .; j_call: TRBJ2-3; d_call: TRBD1; v_call: TRBV19; cdr3_nt: TGTGCCAGTAGATCGGGACAGGGTGCAGATACGCAGTATTTT; cdr3_aa: CASRSGQGADTQYF
clone_size: .; j_call: TRBJ1-6; d_call: .; v_call: TRBV15; cdr3_nt: TGTGCCACCGGCCCAAATTCACCCCTCCACTTT; cdr3_aa: CATGPNSPLHF
clone_size: .; j_call: TRBJ1-1; d_call: .; v_call: TRBV6-1; cdr3_nt: TGTGCCAGCAGTGAATTAGGCAGGGGGAACACTGAAGCTTTCTTT; cdr3_aa: CASSELGRGNTEAFF
clone_size: .; j_call: TRBJ1-4; d_call: TRBD1; v_call: TRBV25-1; cdr3_nt: TGTGCCAGCAGCGACAGGGGACGGAATGAAAAACTGTTTTTT; cdr3_aa: CASSDRGRNEKLFF
clone_size: .; j_call: TRBJ1-6; d_call: .; v_call: TRBV5-8; cdr3_nt: TGTGCCAGCAGCCGGACAGTCCCTACTTCACCCCTCCACTTT; cdr3_aa: CASSRTVPTSPLHF
clone_size: many; j_call: TRBJ1-2; d_call: .; v_call: TRBV9; cdr3_nt: TGTGCCAGCAGCCTAGTCTGGGAGGATGGCTACACCTTC; cdr3_aa: CASSLVWEDGYTF
clone_size: .; j_call: TRBJ2-2; d_call: .; v_call: TRBV4-3; cdr3_nt: TGCGCCAGCAGCCAAGACTACACCGGGGAGCTGTTTTTT; cdr3_aa: CASSQDYTGELFF
clone_size: .; j_call: TRBJ2-7; d_call: .; v_call: TRBV9; cdr3_nt: TGTGCCAGCAGCGTAGAGGGTTCAGGGTCCTACGAGCAGTACTTC; cdr3_aa: CASSVEGSGSYEQYF
clone_size: .; j_call: TRBJ1-6; d_call: .; v_call: TRBV30; cdr3_nt: TGTGCCTGGAGGGCCCCCCCAGGGTCCTATAATTCACCCCTCCACTTT; cdr3_aa: CAWRAPPGSYNSPLHF
clone_size: .; j_call: TRBJ1-2; d_call: TRBD1; v_call: TRBV5-1; cdr3_nt: TGCGCCAGCAGCTTGGGGACAGGGGGGCCCAACTATGGCTACACCTTC; cdr3_aa: CASSLGTGGPNYGYTF
clone_size: .; j_call: TRBJ2-4; d_call: .; v_call: TRBV7-2; cdr3_nt: TGTGCCAGCAGCTTAAGGGAGCAGGGGGGCTTTCAGTACTTC; cdr3_aa: CASSLREQGGFQYF
clone_size: .; j_call: TRBJ1-2; d_call: .; v_call: TRBV5-4; cdr3_nt: TGTGCCAGCAGCTTGGTCACAGGGCAAAACTATGGCTACACCTTC; cdr3_aa: CASSLVTGQNYGYTF
clone_size: .; j_call: TRBJ1-3; d_call: TRBD1; v_call: TRBV3-1/TRBV3-2; cdr3_nt: TGTGCCAGCAGCCAAGGCCCGACAGGGGTCGGAAACACCATATATTTT; cdr3_aa: CASSQGPTGVGNTIYF
clone_size: .; j_call: TRBJ2-3; d_call: .; v_call: TRBV2; cdr3_nt: TGTGCCAGCCGGAGAGGCACAGATACGCAGTATTTT; cdr3_aa: CASRRGTDTQYF
clone_size: .; j_call: TRBJ1-5; d_call: .; v_call: TRBV12-3/TRBV12-4; cdr3_nt: TGTGCCAGCAGTTTAGCGAGGAATCAGCCCCAGCATTTT; cdr3_aa: CASSLARNQPQHF
clone_size: .; j_call: TRBJ1-5; d_call: .; v_call: TRBV11-2; cdr3_nt: TGTGCCAGCAGCTTAGCCACTAGCCAGCCCCAGCATTTT; cdr3_aa: CASSLATSQPQHF
clone_size: .; j_call: TRBJ2-7; d_call: TRBD1; v_call: TRBV19; cdr3_nt: TGTGCCAGTAGTGTGTCCGGGACAGGGGACTACTCCTACGAGCAGTACTTC; cdr3_aa: CASSVSGTGDYSYEQYF
clone_size: .; j_call: TRBJ2-7; d_call: TRBD1; v_call: TRBV2; cdr3_nt: TGTGCCAGCAGTCTCCCTCGCCATGGACAGGCCTCCTACGAGCAGTACTTC; cdr3_aa: CASSLPRHGQASYEQYF
clone_size: .; j_call: TRBJ2-4; d_call: TRBD2; v_call: TRBV2; cdr3_nt: TGTGCCAGCAGTGAACTAGCGGGGGGGTTAAACATTCAGTACTTC; cdr3_aa: CASSELAGGLNIQYF
clone_size: .; j_call: TRBJ1-1; d_call: .; v_call: TRBV7-3; cdr3_nt: TGTGCCAGCAGCTTACGGCCAGGGGACACTGAAGCTTTCTTT; cdr3_aa: CASSLRPGDTEAFF